This entry describes one T cell receptor beta chain. The V and J ends lost 3 bases and 1 base, in that order; junction bases with no gene match: 1. The germline gives CDR1 SGHDN, CDR2 FVKESK. CDR3 length: 15 residues. The entry originates in a study of blood T cell repertoires in COVID-19. Per the original methods: From reference gene primer amplification, estimates of nucleated cell counts were derived. Profiled with immunoSEQ multiplex PCR; TCRdb holds only in-frame clones, not every one. V and J calls plus clone size are reproduced from that table; the DNA served to infer D and trimming. The repertoire holds some 180,000 clones, with roughly three quarters as singletons.

The TCR was taken from a woman aged 45-59 years with active or convalescent COVID-19. Source material: peripheral blood. The rearrangement joins TRBV14 to TRBJ1-2; TRBD1 matches 11 bases. The CDR3 coding sequence is TGTGCCAGCAGCCAGGGACAGGGGGTTAACTATGGCTACACCTTC. Translating gives CASSQGQGVNYGYTF.